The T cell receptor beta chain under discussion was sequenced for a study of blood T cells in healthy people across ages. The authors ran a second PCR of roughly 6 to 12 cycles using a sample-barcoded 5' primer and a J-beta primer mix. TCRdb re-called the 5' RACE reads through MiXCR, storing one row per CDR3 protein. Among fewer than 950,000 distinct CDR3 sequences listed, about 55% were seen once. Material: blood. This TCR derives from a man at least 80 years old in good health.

CDR3 sequence reads: CSAGEGSGNQPQHF. DNA for the CDR3: TGCAGTGCTGGTGAGGGTTCGGGCAATCAGCCCCAGCATTTT. J is TRBJ1-5 and V is TRBV20-1, with D unresolved. Deletions cut 5 bases from V and 2 bases from J, with 13 bases between. The CDR3 is 14 residues long. CDR1 and CDR2 from the germline V gene are DFQATT and SNEGSKA (reference sequence).